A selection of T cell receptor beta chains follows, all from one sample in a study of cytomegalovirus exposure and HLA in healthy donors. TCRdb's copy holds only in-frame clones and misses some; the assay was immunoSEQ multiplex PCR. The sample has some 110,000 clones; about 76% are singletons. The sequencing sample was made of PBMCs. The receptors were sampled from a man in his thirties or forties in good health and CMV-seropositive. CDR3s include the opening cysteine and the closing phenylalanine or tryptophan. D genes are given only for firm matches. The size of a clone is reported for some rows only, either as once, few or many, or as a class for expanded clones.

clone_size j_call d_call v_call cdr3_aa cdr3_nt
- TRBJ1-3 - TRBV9 CASSVGDPLSGNTIYF TGTGCCAGCAGCGTCGGAGACCCCCTCTCTGGAAACACCATATATTTT
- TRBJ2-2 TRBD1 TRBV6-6 CASSRQGVTGELFF TGTGCCAGCAGTCGACAGGGTGTAACCGGGGAGCTGTTTTTT
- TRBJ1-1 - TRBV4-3 CASSQVLRDYTEAFF TGCGCCAGCAGCCAAGTCCTCAGGGACTACACTGAAGCTTTCTTT
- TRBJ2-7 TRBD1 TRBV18 CASSPSGQGAIYEQYF TGTGCCAGCTCACCAAGTGGACAGGGGGCGATCTACGAGCAGTACTTC
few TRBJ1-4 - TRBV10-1 CASSLLYATNEKLFF TGCGCCAGCAGTCTCCTCTACGCAACTAATGAAAAACTGTTTTTT
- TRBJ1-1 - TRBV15 CATSRDHMNTEAFF TGTGCCACCAGCAGAGATCACATGAACACTGAAGCTTTCTTT
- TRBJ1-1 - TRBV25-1 CASSPVGEGWNTEAFF TGTGCCAGCAGCCCAGTGGGGGAGGGTTGGAACACTGAAGCTTTCTTT
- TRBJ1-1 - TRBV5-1 CASSLAGHLNTEAFF TGCGCCAGCAGCTTGGCCGGACACTTGAACACTGAAGCTTTCTTT
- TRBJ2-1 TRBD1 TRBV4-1 CASSQEEDRAVYEQFF TGCGCCAGCAGCCAAGAGGAAGACAGGGCGGTCTATGAGCAGTTCTTC
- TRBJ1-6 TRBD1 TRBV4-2 CASSQETGGGNSPLHF TGTGCCAGCAGCCAAGAGACAGGGGGCGGGAATTCACCCCTCCACTTT
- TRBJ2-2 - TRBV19 CASSPHRAGGELFF TGTGCCAGTAGTCCCCACAGGGCAGGCGGGGAGCTGTTTTTT
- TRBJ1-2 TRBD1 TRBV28 CASTPGQGVGGYPF TGTGCCAGCACCCCGGGACAGGGAGTTGGCGGCTACCCCTTC
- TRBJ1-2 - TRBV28 CASSSKGFYGYTF TGTGCCAGCAGCTCGAAGGGGTTCTATGGCTACACCTTC
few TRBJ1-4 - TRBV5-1 CASSLAGGRDEKLFF TGCGCCAGCAGCTTGGCCGGGGGGAGGGATGAAAAACTGTTTTTT
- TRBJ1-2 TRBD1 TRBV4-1 CASSQNRGGDYGYTF TGCGCCAGCAGCCAGAACAGGGGGGGCGACTATGGCTACACCTTC
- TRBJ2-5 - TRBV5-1 CASSLRHIQETQYF TGCGCCAGCAGCTTGCGACATATTCAAGAGACCCAGTACTTC
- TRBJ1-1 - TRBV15 CATSRDRAETEAFF TGTGCCACCAGCAGAGACAGGGCCGAAACTGAAGCTTTCTTT
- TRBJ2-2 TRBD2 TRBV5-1 CASSSERGATGELFF TGCGCCAGCAGCTCGGAGCGGGGGGCCACCGGGGAGCTGTTTTTT
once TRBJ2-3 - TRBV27 CASGETGTLGPDTQYF TGTGCCAGCGGAGAAACCGGGACTTTGGGGCCAGATACGCAGTATTTT
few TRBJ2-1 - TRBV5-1 CASSLGNRAGANEQFF TGCGCCAGCAGCTTGGGGAACAGGGCGGGAGCCAATGAGCAGTTCTTC
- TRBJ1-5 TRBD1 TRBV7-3 CASSPTGGDQPQHF TGTGCCAGCAGCCCCACAGGGGGCGATCAGCCCCAGCATTTT
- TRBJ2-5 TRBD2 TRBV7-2 CASSYLYRGGGETQYF TGTGCCAGCAGCTACCTCTATCGGGGGGGCGGAGAGACCCAGTACTTC
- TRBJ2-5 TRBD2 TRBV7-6 CASSYQRGQETQYF TGTGCCAGCAGCTACCAGCGGGGCCAAGAGACCCAGTACTTC
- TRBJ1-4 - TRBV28 CASKKYSGTEKLFF TGTGCCAGCAAGAAATATAGCGGTACCGAAAAACTGTTTTTT
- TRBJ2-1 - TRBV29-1 CSVDRAPYNEQFF TGCAGCGTTGACAGGGCCCCCTACAATGAGCAGTTCTTC
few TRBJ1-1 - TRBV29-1 CSVKGPDSNTEAFF TGCAGCGTTAAAGGCCCAGACTCGAACACTGAAGCTTTCTTT
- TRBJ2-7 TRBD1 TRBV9 CASSAEDRDEQYF TGTGCCAGCAGCGCCGAAGACAGGGACGAGCAGTACTTC
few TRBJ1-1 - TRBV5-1 CASSSRQVNTEAFF TGCGCCAGCAGCTCGCGACAGGTGAACACTGAAGCTTTCTTT
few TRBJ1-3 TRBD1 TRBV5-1 CASSDGTAGNTIYF TGCGCCAGCAGTGACGGGACAGCTGGAAACACCATATATTTT
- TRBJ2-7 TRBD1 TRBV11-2 CASSLRDRGFTYEQYF TGTGCCAGCAGCTTAAGGGACAGGGGTTTTACCTACGAGCAGTACTTC
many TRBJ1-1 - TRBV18 CASSSTVQNTEAFF TGTGCCAGCTCCTCGACAGTACAGAACACTGAAGCTTTCTTT
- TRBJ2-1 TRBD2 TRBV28 CAILLAGAYNEQFF TGTGCCATCCTACTAGCGGGGGCTTACAATGAGCAGTTCTTC
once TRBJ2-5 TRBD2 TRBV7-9 CASSLDVAGGQETQYF TGTGCCAGCAGCTTAGACGTAGCGGGGGGGCAAGAGACCCAGTACTTC
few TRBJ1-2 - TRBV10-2 CASSERLWGYTF TGCGCCAGCAGTGAGAGACTATGGGGCTACACCTTC
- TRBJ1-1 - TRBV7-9 CASSSSGNTEAFF TGTGCCAGCAGCTCCAGCGGGAACACTGAAGCTTTCTTT
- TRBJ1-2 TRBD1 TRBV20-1 CSAITGGGYTF TGCAGTGCTATCACAGGGGGTGGCTACACCTTC
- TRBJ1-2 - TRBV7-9 CASSLEGGANYGYPF TGTGCCAGCAGCTTAGAAGGGGGGGCGAACTATGGCTACCCCTTC
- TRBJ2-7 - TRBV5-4 CASSDQGTYEQYF TGTGCCAGCAGCGATCAGGGGACCTACGAGCAGTACTTC
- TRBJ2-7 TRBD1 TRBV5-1 CASSSEGTGEDEQYF TGCGCCAGCAGCTCGGAGGGGACAGGGGAAGACGAGCAGTACTTC
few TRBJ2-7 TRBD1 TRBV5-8 CASRTTGGGDEQYF TGTGCCAGCAGGACGACAGGGGGAGGGGACGAGCAGTACTTC
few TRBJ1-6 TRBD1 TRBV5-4 CASNQGAENSPLHF TGTGCCAGCAACCAGGGGGCAGAAAATTCACCCCTCCACTTT
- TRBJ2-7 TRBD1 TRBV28 CASSSPTGGNYEQYF TGTGCCAGCAGCTCACCGACAGGGGGCAACTACGAGCAGTACTTC
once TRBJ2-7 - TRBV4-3 CASSQVQGGLYEQYF TGCGCCAGCAGCCAAGTGCAGGGGGGATTGTACGAGCAGTACTTC
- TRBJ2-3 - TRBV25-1 CASSESPGVSTDTQYF TGTGCCAGCAGTGAATCTCCAGGGGTCAGCACAGATACGCAGTATTTT
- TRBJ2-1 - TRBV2 CASQGYNEQFF TGTGCCAGTCAGGGTTACAATGAGCAGTTCTTC
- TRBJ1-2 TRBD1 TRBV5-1 CASSVNPGTGGYGYTF TGCGCCAGCAGCGTCAATCCCGGGACAGGCGGTTATGGCTACACCTTC
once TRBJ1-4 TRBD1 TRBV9 CASSGQGWDEKLFF TGTGCCAGCAGCGGACAGGGGTGGGATGAAAAACTGTTTTTT
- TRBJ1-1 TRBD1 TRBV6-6 CASSTGQAVTEAFF TGTGCCAGCAGCACGGGACAGGCAGTCACTGAAGCTTTCTTT
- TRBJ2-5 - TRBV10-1 CASSVQGSETQYF TGCGCCAGCAGTGTTCAGGGCTCGGAGACCCAGTACTTC
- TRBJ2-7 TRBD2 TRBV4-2 CASSHHLAGGSSYEQYF TGTGCCAGCAGCCATCACCTAGCGGGGGGGAGCTCCTACGAGCAGTACTTC
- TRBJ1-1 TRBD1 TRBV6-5 CASSFDRGRGVTEAFF TGTGCCAGCAGTTTCGACAGGGGGCGCGGGGTCACTGAAGCTTTCTTT
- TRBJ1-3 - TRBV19 CASSRTGVISGNTIYF TGTGCCAGTAGTCGGACCGGGGTCATCTCTGGAAACACCATATATTTT
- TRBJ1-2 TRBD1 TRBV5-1 CASSLSGQGYGYTF TGCGCCAGCAGCTTGTCCGGACAGGGCTATGGCTACACCTTC
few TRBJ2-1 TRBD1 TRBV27 CASSYRGHYNEQFF TGTGCCAGCAGTTACAGGGGGCACTACAATGAGCAGTTCTTC
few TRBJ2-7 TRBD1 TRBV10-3 CASSSDRGDEQYF TGTGCCTCGTCTTCGGACAGGGGGGACGAGCAGTACTTC